The sequence of this TCR beta chain was determined in a study of cytomegalovirus exposure and HLA in healthy donors. A word on this clone: The antigen is undetermined.

This CDR3 region has 11 residues. Germline V lookup: CDR1 LGHNA, CDR2 YNFKEQ. With 7 bases removed from V and 4 bases from J, the gap between germline ends came to 5 bases. Study-wide results and caveats: Some V segments, TRBV6-2 and TRBV6-3 among them, were indistinguishable and were therefore excluded. The dataset shows that most TCR sequences were rare, while some public TCRs occurred in many donors. Within the data, a cluster of highly shared sequence variants was likely a sequencing artifact.

This PCR relied on a set of 60 Vbeta primers and 13 Jbeta primers. Clones were sequenced by immunoSEQ multiplex PCR, and TCRdb holds only the in-frame ones, with some missing. The sample consists of around 200,000 clones, about 80% of them appearing once. The chain combines TRBV4-2 with TRBJ2-1, with D tentatively TRBD1 (5 bases). The sequenced sample consisted of PBMCs. The sequence was collected from a woman in her twenties or thirties in good health and CMV-seropositive. The CDR3 loop is CASKGYNEQFF. CDR3 DNA sequence: TGTGCCAGCAAGGGGTACAATGAGCAGTTCTTC.